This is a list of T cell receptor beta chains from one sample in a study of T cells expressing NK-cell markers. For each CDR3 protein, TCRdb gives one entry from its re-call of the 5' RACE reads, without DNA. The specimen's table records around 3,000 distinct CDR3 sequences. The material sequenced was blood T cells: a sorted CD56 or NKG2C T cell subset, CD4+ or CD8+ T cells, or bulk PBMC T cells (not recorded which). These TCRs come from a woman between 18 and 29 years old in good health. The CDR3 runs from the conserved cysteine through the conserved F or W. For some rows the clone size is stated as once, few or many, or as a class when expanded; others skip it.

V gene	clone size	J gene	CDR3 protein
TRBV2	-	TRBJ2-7	CASSATGGGEQYF
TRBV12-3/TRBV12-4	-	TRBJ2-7	CASSLAAGGAYEQYF
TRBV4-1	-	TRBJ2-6	CASEAFSGANVLTF
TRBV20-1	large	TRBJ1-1	CSARGSRGDTEAFF
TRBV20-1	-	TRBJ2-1	CSASPGQGYNEQFF
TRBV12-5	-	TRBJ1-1	CASGLNTEAFF
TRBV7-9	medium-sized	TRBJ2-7	CASSQEGTVYEQYF
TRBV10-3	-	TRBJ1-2	CAITADSNYGYTF
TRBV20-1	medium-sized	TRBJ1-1	CSAEQGYVTEAFF
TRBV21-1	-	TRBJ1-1	CASSKARGNTEAFF
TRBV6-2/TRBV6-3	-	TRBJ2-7	CASSYSTSSSYEQYF
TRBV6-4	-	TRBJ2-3	CASSGLAGADTQYF
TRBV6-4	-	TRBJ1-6	CASSQGDNSPLHF
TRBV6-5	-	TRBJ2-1	CASSTHPNEQFF
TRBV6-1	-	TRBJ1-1	CASSLTLNTEAFF
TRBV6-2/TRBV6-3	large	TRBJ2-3	CASSYSAGQGTDTQYF
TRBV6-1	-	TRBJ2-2	CAYRQGMDTGELFF
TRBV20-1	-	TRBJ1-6	CSASLGQGSSPLHF
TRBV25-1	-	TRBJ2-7	CASSEASASPEQYF
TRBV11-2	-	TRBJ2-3	CASTPTSGEGDTQYF
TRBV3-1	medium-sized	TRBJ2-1	CASSPGAGVFF
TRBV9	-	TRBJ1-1	CASSVGGSHTEAFF
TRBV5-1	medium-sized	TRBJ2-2	CASSWGTALTGELFF
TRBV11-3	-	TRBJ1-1	CASSPAAWTQNTEAFF
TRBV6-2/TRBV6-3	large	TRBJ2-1	CASSLLAGGYNEQFF
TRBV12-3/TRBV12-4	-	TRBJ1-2	CASSLETGGNYGYTF
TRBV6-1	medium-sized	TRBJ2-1	CASSGTVDYNEQFF
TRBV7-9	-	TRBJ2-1	CASSRTSGIGYEQFF
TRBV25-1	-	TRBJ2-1	CASSELASGTTHNEQFF
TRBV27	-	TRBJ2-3	CASRLLWTGGGAQYF
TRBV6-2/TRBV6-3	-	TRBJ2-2	CASSMGTSDTGELFF
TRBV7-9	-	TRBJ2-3	CASRETATSTDTQYF